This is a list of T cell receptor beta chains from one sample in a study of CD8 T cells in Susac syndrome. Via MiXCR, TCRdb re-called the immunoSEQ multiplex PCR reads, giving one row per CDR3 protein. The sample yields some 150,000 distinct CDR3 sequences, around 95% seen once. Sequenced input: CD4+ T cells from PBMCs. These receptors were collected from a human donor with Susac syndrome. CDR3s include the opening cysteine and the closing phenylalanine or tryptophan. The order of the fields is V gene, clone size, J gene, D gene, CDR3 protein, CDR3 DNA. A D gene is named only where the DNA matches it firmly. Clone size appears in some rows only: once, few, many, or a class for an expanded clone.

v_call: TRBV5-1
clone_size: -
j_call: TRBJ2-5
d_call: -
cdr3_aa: CASSLGSETQYF
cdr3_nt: TGCGCCAGCAGCTTGGGTTCGGAGACCCAGTACTTC

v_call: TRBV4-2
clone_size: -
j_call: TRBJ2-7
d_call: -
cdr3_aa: CASSPRSSYEQYF
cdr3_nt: TGTGCCAGCAGCCCACGGAGCTCCTACGAGCAGTACTTC

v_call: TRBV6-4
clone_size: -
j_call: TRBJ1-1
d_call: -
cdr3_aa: CASSEKGNTEAFF
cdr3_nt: TGTGCCAGCAGTGAAAAGGGGAACACTGAAGCTTTCTTT

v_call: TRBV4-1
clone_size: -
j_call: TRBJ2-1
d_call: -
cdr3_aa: CASSQDWTNEQFF
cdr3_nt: TGCGCCAGCAGCCAAGATTGGACCAATGAGCAGTTCTTC

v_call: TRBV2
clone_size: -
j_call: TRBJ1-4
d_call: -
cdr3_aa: CASSVRRSFVEKLFF
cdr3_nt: TGTGCCAGCAGTGTTAGGCGGTCGTTCGTGGAAAAACTGTTTTTT

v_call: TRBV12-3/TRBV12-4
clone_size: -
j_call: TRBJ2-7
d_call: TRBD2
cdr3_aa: CASSPGTSGRAYEQYF
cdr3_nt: TGTGCCAGCAGTCCCGGGACTAGCGGGAGGGCCTACGAGCAGTACTTC

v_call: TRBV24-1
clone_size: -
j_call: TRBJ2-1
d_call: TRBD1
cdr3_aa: CATYVAEYGTGYRNEQFF
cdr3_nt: TGTGCCACCTACGTAGCTGAGTATGGGACAGGGTACAGAAATGAGCAGTTCTTC

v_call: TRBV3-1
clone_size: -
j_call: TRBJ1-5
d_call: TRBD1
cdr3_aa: CASSIKGQGSQPQHF
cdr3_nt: TGTGCCAGCAGCATTAAGGGACAGGGGTCTCAGCCCCAGCATTTT

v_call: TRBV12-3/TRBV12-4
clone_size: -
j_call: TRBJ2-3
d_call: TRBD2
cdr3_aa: CASSRTSGSDTDTQYF
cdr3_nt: TGTGCCAGCAGTCGTACTAGCGGGTCCGACACAGATACGCAGTATTTT

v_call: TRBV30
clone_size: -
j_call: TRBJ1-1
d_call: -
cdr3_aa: CAWSKTQGEAFF
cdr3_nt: TGTGCCTGGAGTAAAACTCAAGGTGAAGCTTTCTTT

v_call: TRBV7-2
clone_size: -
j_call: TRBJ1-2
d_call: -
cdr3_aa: CASSLDMDSRYGYTF
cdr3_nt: TGTGCCAGCAGCTTAGACATGGACAGCAGATATGGCTACACCTTC

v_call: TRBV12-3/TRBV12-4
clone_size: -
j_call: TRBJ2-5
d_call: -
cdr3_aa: CASSLTAGAQYF
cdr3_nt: TGTGCCAGCAGTTTAACCGCTGGTGCCCAGTACTTC

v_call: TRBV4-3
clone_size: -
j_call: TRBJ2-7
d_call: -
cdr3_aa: CASSQELGGRVYEQYF
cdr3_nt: TGCGCCAGCAGCCAAGAGCTGGGGGGCAGGGTCTACGAGCAGTACTTC

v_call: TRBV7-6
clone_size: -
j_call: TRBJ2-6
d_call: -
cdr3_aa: CASSLEQSSGANVLTF
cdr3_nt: TGTGCCAGCAGCTTAGAGCAAAGCTCTGGGGCCAACGTCCTGACTTTC

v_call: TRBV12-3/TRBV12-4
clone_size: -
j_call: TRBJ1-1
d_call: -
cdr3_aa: CASSPNTLNTEAFF
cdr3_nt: TGTGCCAGCAGTCCAAACACCCTGAACACTGAAGCTTTCTTT

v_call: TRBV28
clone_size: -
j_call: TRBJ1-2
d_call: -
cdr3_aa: CASSLVPTGYGYTF
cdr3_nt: TGTGCCAGCAGTTTAGTCCCGACAGGCTATGGCTACACCTTC

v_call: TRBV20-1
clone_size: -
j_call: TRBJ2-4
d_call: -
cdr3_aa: CSASPTGARDIQYF
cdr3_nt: TGCAGTGCGAGTCCCACGGGAGCCAGGGACATTCAGTACTTC

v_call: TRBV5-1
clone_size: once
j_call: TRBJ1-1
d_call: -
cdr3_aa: CASSSLWGLEAFF
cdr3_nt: TGCGCCAGCAGCTCGTTATGGGGGCTTGAAGCTTTCTTT

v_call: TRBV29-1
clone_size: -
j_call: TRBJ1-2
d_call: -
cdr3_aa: CSTLQGDYGYTF
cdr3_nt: TGCAGCACACTTCAGGGTGACTATGGCTACACCTTC

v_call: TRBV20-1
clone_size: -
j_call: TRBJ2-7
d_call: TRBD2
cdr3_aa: CSAKNLAGGPWEQYF
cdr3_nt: TGCAGTGCTAAGAACCTAGCGGGAGGGCCTTGGGAGCAGTACTTC

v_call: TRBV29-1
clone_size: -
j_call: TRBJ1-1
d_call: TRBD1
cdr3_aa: CSVRTGRGAEAFF
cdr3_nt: TGCAGCGTCCGGACAGGTAGGGGTGCTGAAGCTTTCTTT

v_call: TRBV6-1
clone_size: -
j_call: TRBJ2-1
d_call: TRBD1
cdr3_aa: CASTSGTAYNEQFF
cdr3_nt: TGTGCCAGCACCTCCGGGACAGCCTACAATGAGCAGTTCTTC

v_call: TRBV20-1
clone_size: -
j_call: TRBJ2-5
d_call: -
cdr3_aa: CSASGRASEDQYF
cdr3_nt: TGCAGTGCTAGTGGGCGGGCCTCGGAAGACCAGTACTTC

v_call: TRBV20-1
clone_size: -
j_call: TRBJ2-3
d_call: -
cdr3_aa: CSATGSSTDTQYF
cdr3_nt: TGCAGTGCTACAGGCTCTAGCACAGATACGCAGTATTTT